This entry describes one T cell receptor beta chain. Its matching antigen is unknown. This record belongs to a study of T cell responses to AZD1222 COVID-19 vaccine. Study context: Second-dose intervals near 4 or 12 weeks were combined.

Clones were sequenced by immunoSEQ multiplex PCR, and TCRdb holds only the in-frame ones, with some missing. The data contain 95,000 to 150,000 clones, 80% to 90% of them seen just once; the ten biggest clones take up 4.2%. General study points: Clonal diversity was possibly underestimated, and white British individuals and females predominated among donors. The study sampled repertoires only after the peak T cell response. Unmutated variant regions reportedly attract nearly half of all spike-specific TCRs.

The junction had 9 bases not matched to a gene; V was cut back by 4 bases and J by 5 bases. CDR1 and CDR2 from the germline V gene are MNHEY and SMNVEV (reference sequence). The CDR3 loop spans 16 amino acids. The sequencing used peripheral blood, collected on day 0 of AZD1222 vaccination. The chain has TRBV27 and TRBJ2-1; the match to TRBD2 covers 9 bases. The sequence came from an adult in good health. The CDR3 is CASSSPSGTIHNEQFF. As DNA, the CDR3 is TGTGCCAGCAGTTCCCCTAGCGGGACCATTCACAATGAGCAGTTCTTC.